This T cell receptor (beta chain) was identified in a study of T cell responses to AZD1222 COVID-19 vaccine. Whole-study findings and limits: A reported finding is that nearly half of spike-specific TCRs target unmutated variant regions. Mapped onto spike, vaccine-associated CD4 TCRs spanned it and were dominant at 160-218 and 743-854. Seropositive status at baseline applied to only 5 to 7 AZD1222 recipients.

Both about-4-week and about-12-week second-dose recipients were combined. Only in-frame clones appear in the TCRdb table, and some are missing; sequencing was by immunoSEQ multiplex PCR. The profile shows about 72,000 clones, around 89% of them singletons. The V gene's germline CDR1 is SGHNT and CDR2 YENEEA. Deletions cut 4 bases from V and 4 bases from J, with 23 bases between. The CDR3 covers 18 residues. Details on this clone: Its matching antigen is unknown.

The chain recombines TRBV11-3 with TRBJ2-1, with D perhaps TRBD2 (7 bases). This clonotype was sampled from an adult who received the AZD1222 COVID-19 vaccine. Sequenced material: peripheral blood, taken 28 days after the second AZD1222 dose. The CDR3 nucleotides read TGTGCCAGCAGCTCACGGACAGAAGTAGCGGGTCCTTACAATGAGCAGTTCTTC. Protein: CASSSRTEVAGPYNEQFF.